This TCR beta chain was documented in a study of OX40 agonist ivuxolimab in advanced cancers. Study details: From about 23 to 85 years was the age range, with a mean of 60 years, and roughly 83% were male.

Sequenced by immunoSEQ multiplex PCR; TCRdb stores in-frame clones only, minus some. The table shows roughly 81,000 clones, with nearly 95% occurring only once. If patients had autoimmune disease history or systemic immunosuppression, they were excluded. The TCR originated in an adult with an advanced solid tumor such as melanoma, head and neck, liver or kidney cancer. The sequences come from CD4+ or CD8+ T cells sorted from blood, collected in a trial of the OX40 agonist ivuxolimab.

The CDR3 reads CASNTVNTEAFF. CDR3 coding DNA: TGTGCCAGCAATACAGTGAACACTGAAGCTTTCTTT. The chain links TRBV28 to TRBJ1-1; D ambiguous. This CDR3 has 12 amino acids. Trimming stripped 7 bases from V and 0 bases from J, with 6 bases between. CDR1 and CDR2 (germline): MDHEN, SYDVKM.